Following are 30 T cell receptor beta chains from one sample sequenced in a study of blood T cell repertoires in COVID-19. Only in-frame clones appear in the TCRdb table, and some are missing; sequencing was by immunoSEQ multiplex PCR. The data show approximately 290,000 clones, 75% to 95% seen once. The sequenced sample was PBMCs or T cells enriched from blood (not recorded which). The receptors come from a woman aged 25 to 39 who had recovered from COVID-19.

On this clone: Other DNA sequences within the sample encode an identical CDR3. V and J are TRBV29-1 and TRBJ1-2; TRBD1 aligns across 8 bases. Germline V gene data show CDR1 as SQVTM and CDR2 as ANQGSEA. Trimming removed 5 bases from V and 5 bases from J; junction bases left unmatched: 10. The CDR3 is 14 amino acids. CDR3 residues: CSVQTGVLGYGYTF. The CDR3 DNA sequence: TGCAGCGTTCAGACAGGGGTCCTCGGATATGGCTACACCTTC.

The V gene is TRBV19, the J gene TRBJ2-7; 9 nucleotides match TRBD1. The CDR3 has 15 residues. J lost 1 base, V lost 6 bases, and 7 bases had no gene match. The germline CDR1 and CDR2 sequences are LNHDA and SQIVND (reference sequence). CDR3 DNA: TGTGCCAGTAGCGCCGCGGGACAGGGATCCTACGAGCAGTACTTC. Translating gives CASSAAGQGSYEQYF.

This chain uses TRBV7-2 with TRBJ1-3; 7 bases fit TRBD1. The J segment lost 16 bases and the V segment lost 1 base, leaving 7 bases of the junction unmatched. This CDR3 comprises 12 residues. Germline loops: CDR1 SGHTA, CDR2 FQGNSA. The CDR3 is CASSLEGDSLYF. The CDR3 nucleotides read TGTGCCAGCAGCTTAGAGGGGGACAGTTTGTATTTT.

The V gene is TRBV27, the J gene TRBJ2-7; D perhaps matches TRBD1 (6 bases). The germline gives CDR1 MNHEY, CDR2 SMNVEV (reference sequence). The V gene lost 5 bases and the J gene lost 2 bases, with 13 bases spanning the gap. The CDR3 covers 14 residues. The CDR3, as DNA: TGTGCCAGCAGTACCTCAGGGGTTCCCTACGAGCAGTACTTC. Its protein product is CASSTSGVPYEQYF.

The V call is TRBV7-9, the J call TRBJ2-2; no reliable D call. V shed 3 bases and J shed 3 bases, with 11 bases lying between them. Germline V gene lookup returns CDR1 SEHNR and CDR2 FQNEAQ (reference sequence). This CDR3 is 15 amino acids long. The DNA of the CDR3 is TGTGCCAGCAGCTTCTTCATGGCGGACACCGGGGAGCTGTTTTTT. It yields the protein CASSFFMADTGELFF.

This clone appeared once. V and J are TRBV7-2 and TRBJ2-7, with 7 bases matching TRBD1. Trimming cost V 5 bases and J 5 bases; bases outside gene matches: 18. The germline V gene has CDR1 SGHTA and CDR2 FQGNSA. CDR3 size: 17 residues. Here the CDR3 DNA reads TGTGCCAGCAGCCACCCGTTCAACAGGGGACAAGGAAACGAGCAGTACTTC. Amino acids: CASSHPFNRGQGNEQYF.

The sample holds one count of this clone. The same CDR3 can be traced to other DNA sequences in this sample. V gene TRBV19 combines with J gene TRBJ1-1; 9 bases match TRBD1. J gave up 1 base and V 6 bases, and 3 bases lay outside the gene matches. The CDR3 covers 14 residues. Germline V gene sequence: CDR1 LNHDA, CDR2 SQIVND (reference sequence). This CDR3 reads CASSPDRGNTEAFF. DNA of the CDR3: TGTGCCAGTAGCCCGGACAGGGGGAACACTGAAGCTTTCTTT.

The chain joins TRBV11-2 to TRBJ2-7; 7 nucleotides agree with TRBD2. V was clipped by 5 bases and J by 0 bases; unmatched bases: 7. The CDR3 has 15 amino acids. Germline values: CDR1 SGHAT, CDR2 FQNNGV. The CDR3 DNA reads as TGTGCCAGCAGCAACGGGAGGCATTACTCCTACGAGCAGTACTTC. This encodes CASSNGRHYSYEQYF.

This rearrangement joins TRBV29-1 to TRBJ2-5; 7 bases align to TRBD2. The CDR3 is 18 residues long. Losses at the gene ends were 8 bases for V and 4 bases for J; bases not matched to a gene: 25. The germline CDR1 and CDR2 sequences are SQVTM and ANQGSEA. This CDR3 is CSPRPFSGRPGYGETQYF. In DNA, the CDR3 is TGCAGCCCACGCCCGTTTAGCGGGCGACCGGGTTATGGAGAGACCCAGTACTTC.

Worth noting for this clone: Other nucleotide sequences in the sample specify the same CDR3. Here the CDR3 DNA reads TGTGCCAGCAGTCAGGGGCTGAACACTGAAGCTTTCTTT. It is translated as CASSQGLNTEAFF. The chain has TRBV9 and TRBJ1-1, with a possible D match to TRBD1 (6 bases). Trimming stripped 5 bases from V and 0 bases from J, with 8 bases between. The CDR3 is made up of 13 amino acids. CDR1 and CDR2 from the germline V gene are SGDLS and YYNGEE.

Remarks on this clone: Without the conserved terminal phenylalanine or tryptophan, this CDR3 likely stems from a read error. It is unclear where the CDR3 begins or ends on the DNA, so no DNA is shown, and the CDR3 is as TCRdb lists it. The genes are TRBV30 and TRBJ2-3; TRBD1, the D gene given by the table, was not confirmed from the DNA. The CDR3 adds up to 13 amino acids, both ends counted. The germline V gene encodes CDR1 GTSNPN and CDR2 SVGIG (reference sequence). The CDR3 protein is CAWSVLRDSVLLV.

The V and J genes are TRBV5-4 and TRBJ2-7; the D gene is possibly TRBD2 (5 bases). Germline V lookup: CDR1 SGHNT, CDR2 YYREEE (reference sequence). Trimming removed 4 bases at V and 1 base at J, with 18 bases between. This CDR3 is 16 amino acids long. Here the CDR3 DNA reads TGTGCCAGCAGCCCCGATTTGAGGAGGACTTCCTACGAGCAGTACTTC. Protein product: CASSPDLRRTSYEQYF.

This chain uses TRBV27 with TRBJ1-1; tentative D call: TRBD1 (5 bases). CDR3 length: 14 amino acids. CDR1 MNHEY and CDR2 SMNVEV come from the germline V gene (reference sequence). Trimming cost V 6 bases and J 7 bases, with 18 bases left between them. CDR3 sequence reads: CASSKTNWGVEAFF. DNA for the CDR3: TGTGCCAGCAGCAAAACCAATTGGGGGGTTGAAGCTTTCTTT.

V usage is TRBV28 and J usage is TRBJ1-1; D possibly corresponds to TRBD1 (6 bases). Germline loops: CDR1 MDHEN, CDR2 SYDVKM. The CDR3 is made up of 15 amino acids. Trimming took 6 bases from V and 5 from J, leaving 19 bases between them. The CDR3 reads CASRDSTGPYTEAFF. As DNA, the CDR3 is TGTGCCAGCAGGGACAGTACAGGGCCTTATACTGAAGCTTTCTTT.

V usage is TRBV9 and J usage is TRBJ2-5; 14 bases align to TRBD2. This CDR3 comprises 18 residues. Germline-derived CDR1 and CDR2 are SGDLS and YYNGEE. V dropped 2 bases and J dropped 5; count of bases not matched to a gene: 11. CDR3 sequence (DNA): TGTGCCAGCAGCGTCAGGGGACTAGCGGGAGCGTCGGGGGAGACCCAGTACTTC. This sequence encodes CASSVRGLAGASGETQYF.

The chain recombines TRBV29-1 with TRBJ2-7; maybe TRBD2 (5 bases). The germline V gene has CDR1 SQVTM and CDR2 ANQGSEA. V lost 5 bases and J lost 5, with 19 bases in between. The CDR3 is 14 residues long. DNA for the CDR3: TGCAGCGTTAGAAGGAGGTCACAGAGTGACGAGCAGTACTTC. It yields the protein CSVRRRSQSDEQYF.

The chain employs TRBV7-9 and TRBJ2-1, with TRBD2 matching 7 bases. V was clipped by 7 bases and J by 7 bases; unmatched bases: 13. The CDR3 extends over 15 amino acids. Germline V gene sequence: CDR1 SEHNR, CDR2 FQNEAQ (reference sequence). The chain's CDR3 is CASTSTRGMENEQFF. CDR3 coding DNA: TGTGCCAGCACCTCGACGCGGGGGATGGAGAATGAGCAGTTCTTC.

Only one count was recorded for this clone. The gene calls are TRBV6-2 or TRBV6-3 and TRBJ1-2, with 9 bases fitting TRBD1. This CDR3 contains 14 residues. Germline-derived CDR1 and CDR2 are MNHEY and SVGEGT. The V segment lost 5 bases and the J segment 7 bases; nucleotides outside the gene matches: 8. Written as DNA, the CDR3 is TGTGCCAGCAGTACCCCGGACAGGGGAGGTGGCTACACCTTC. Translating it yields CASSTPDRGGGYTF.

The genes are TRBV6-6 and TRBJ1-3; TRBD1 might be the D (5 bases). The germline CDR1 and CDR2 sequences are MNHNY and SVGAGI (reference sequence). This CDR3 region has 15 residues. V dropped 6 bases and J dropped 0 bases, with 12 bases sitting between them. CDR3 bases: TGTGCCAGCAGAGAACAGGCGAGCTCTGGAAACACCATATATTTT. Residues: CASREQASSGNTIYF.

The J gene is TRBJ2-2, the V gene TRBV6-2 or TRBV6-3, with D uncertain. This CDR3 region has 13 residues. In germline, CDR1 is MNHEY, CDR2 SVGEGT. Trimming removed 5 bases from V and 3 bases from J, with 7 bases in between. The CDR3 DNA reads TGTGCCAGCAGTCATTTAGACACCGGGGAGCTGTTTTTT. This gives the protein CASSHLDTGELFF.

CDR3 nucleotide sequence: TGTGCCTGGAGTGTTACAGCCGTGAACACTGAAGCTTTCTTT. It translates to CAWSVTAVNTEAFF. The chain joins TRBV30 to TRBJ1-1; D gene ambiguous. V was shortened by 0 bases and J by 0 bases, with 8 bases between the two germline ends. The V gene's germline CDR1 is GTSNPN and CDR2 SVGIG (reference sequence). The CDR3 totals 14 residues.

This clone was seen a single time. The chain combines TRBV28 with TRBJ2-1; 12 nucleotides agree with TRBD2. The CDR3 sequence is 14 residues long. CDR1 MDHEN and CDR2 SYDVKM come from the germline V gene. The V gene end was trimmed by 8 bases and the J gene end by 7 bases; junction bases not matched to a gene: 6. CDR3 sequence: CASSRLAGANEQFF. CDR3 nucleotides: TGTGCCAGCTCGCGACTAGCGGGAGCAAATGAGCAGTTCTTC.

The V call is TRBV5-1, the J call TRBJ2-1; 8 bases line up with TRBD2. CDR3 length: 16 amino acids. Germline CDR1 and CDR2: SGHRS and YFSETQ. J gave up 5 bases and V 4 bases, and 11 bases lay outside the gene matches. This chain's CDR3 is CASSDPSGPVDNEQFF. DNA for the CDR3: TGCGCCAGCAGCGATCCTAGCGGGCCTGTGGACAATGAGCAGTTCTTC.

The V gene is TRBV24-1, the J gene TRBJ1-4; 8 bases line up with TRBD1. With V trimmed by 6 bases and J by 4 bases, 3 bases remained unmatched. Germline V gene lookup returns CDR1 KGHDR and CDR2 SFDVKD. The CDR3 extends over 14 amino acids. The CDR3 loop is CATSSGGNNEKLFF. CDR3 in DNA: TGTGCCACCAGTTCAGGGGGCAATAATGAAAAACTGTTTTTT.

This clone was seen just once. The chain uses TRBV19 and TRBJ2-7; D might be TRBD2 (6 bases). The V and J ends lost 4 bases and 2 bases respectively, with 15 bases between them. Germline V gene lookup returns CDR1 LNHDA and CDR2 SQIVND (reference sequence). This CDR3 is 15 amino acids long. CDR3 sequence reads: CASSTAPGGTYEQYF. Written as DNA, the CDR3 is TGTGCCAGTAGTACCGCACCCGGGGGAACCTACGAGCAGTACTTC.

The J gene is TRBJ2-7, the V gene TRBV28, with 9 bases lining up with TRBD2. V lost 5 bases, J lost 1 base, and 9 bases stayed unmatched. Germline-derived CDR1 and CDR2 are MDHEN and SYDVKM. This CDR3 is 16 amino acids long. CDR3 sequence: CASSRDSGSRSYEQYF. CDR3 nucleotides: TGTGCCAGCAGTCGTGATAGCGGGAGTAGGTCCTACGAGCAGTACTTC.

The genes are TRBV10-3 and TRBJ1-1; TRBD1 matches at 8 bases. The V gene end was trimmed by 7 bases and the J gene end by 3 bases; junction bases not matched to a gene: 7. The CDR3 extends over 14 amino acids. CDR1 is ENHRY, CDR2 SYGVKD, per germline. CDR3 sequence (DNA): TGTGCCATCAACAGCAGGGGGCTGGACACTGAAGCTTTCTTT. Translated, it gives CAINSRGLDTEAFF.

Here the CDR3 reads CASSLVGGKNTEAFF. CDR3 nucleotides: TGCGCCAGCAGCTTGGTTGGAGGAAAGAACACTGAAGCTTTCTTT. V gene TRBV5-1 combines with J gene TRBJ1-1; no firm D call. Deletions cut 0 bases from V and 1 base from J, with 10 bases between. Germline V gives CDR1 SGHRS, CDR2 YFSETQ. The CDR3 has 15 residues.

In nucleotides, the CDR3 is TGTGCCAGCAGCCAAGAAGGGACAGGAGGAAACACCATATATTTT. Its translation is CASSQEGTGGNTIYF. The chain joins TRBV3-1 (or the pseudogene TRBV3-2) to TRBJ1-3, with 8 bases matching TRBD1. CDR1 is LGHDT and CDR2 is YNNKEL in the germline V gene (reference sequence). Trimming at V came to 0 bases and at J to 4 bases, leaving 2 bases not matched to a gene. CDR3 size: 15 residues.

The rearrangement uses TRBV5-4 and TRBJ2-7; TRBD1 aligns across 7 bases. Germline V lookup: CDR1 SGHNT, CDR2 YYREEE (reference sequence). Trimming removed 4 bases from V and 1 base from J; junction bases left unmatched: 5. This CDR3 has 14 amino acids. The chain's CDR3 is CASSRQGRSYEQYF. The CDR3 DNA reads TGTGCCAGCAGCCGACAGGGACGGTCCTACGAGCAGTACTTC.